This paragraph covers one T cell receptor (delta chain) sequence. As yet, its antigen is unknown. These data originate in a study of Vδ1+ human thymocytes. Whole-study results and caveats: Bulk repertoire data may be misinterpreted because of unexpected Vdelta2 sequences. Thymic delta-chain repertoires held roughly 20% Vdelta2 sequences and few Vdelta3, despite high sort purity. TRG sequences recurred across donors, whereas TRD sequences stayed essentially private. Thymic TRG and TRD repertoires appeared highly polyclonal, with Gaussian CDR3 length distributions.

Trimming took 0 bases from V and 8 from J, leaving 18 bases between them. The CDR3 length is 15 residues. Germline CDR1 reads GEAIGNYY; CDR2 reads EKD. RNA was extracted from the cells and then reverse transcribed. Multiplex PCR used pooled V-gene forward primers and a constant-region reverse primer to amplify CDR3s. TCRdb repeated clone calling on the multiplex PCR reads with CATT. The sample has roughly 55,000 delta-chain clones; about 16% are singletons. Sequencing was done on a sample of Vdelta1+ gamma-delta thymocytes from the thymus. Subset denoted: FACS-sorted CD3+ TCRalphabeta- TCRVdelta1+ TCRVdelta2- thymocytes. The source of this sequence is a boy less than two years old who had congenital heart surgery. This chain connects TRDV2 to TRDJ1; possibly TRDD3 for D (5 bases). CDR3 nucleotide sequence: TGTGCCTGTGACACCGAGTTGCGTGATTTGGGGAAACTCATCTTT. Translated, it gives CACDTELRDLGKLIF.